The sequence of this T cell receptor (beta chain) was determined in a study of OX40 agonist ivuxolimab in advanced cancers. Study at large: The dose-escalation cohort was roughly 83% male, with a mean age of 60 years, ranging roughly 23 to 90. Eligibility admitted prior anti-PD-1, anti-PD-L1 or anti-CTLA-4 therapy; about 39% had some.

A remark on this clone: Its cognate antigen is unknown.

Germline V gives CDR1 SGHRS, CDR2 YFSETQ. The V gene end was trimmed by 4 bases and the J gene end by 4 bases; junction bases not matched to a gene: 8. The CDR3 is made up of 15 amino acids. Study-level points and caveats: Expanded peripheral T cell antigen specificity was not determined. In CD8+ T cells, expanded clones were on average more numerous than in CD4+.

Generated by immunoSEQ multiplex PCR, the TCRdb table keeps only in-frame clones and is missing some. The table has tens of thousands of clones, over 75% seen once; the top ten hold 0.53%. J is TRBJ1-1 and V is TRBV5-1; 9 nucleotides agree with TRBD1. This receptor was identified in an adult with an advanced solid tumor such as melanoma, head and neck, liver or kidney cancer. Specimen: CD4+ or CD8+ T cells sorted from blood, collected in a trial of the OX40 agonist ivuxolimab. The CDR3 sequence is CASSVQGQGGTEAFF. The CDR3 DNA sequence: TGCGCCAGCAGCGTACAGGGACAGGGTGGCACTGAAGCTTTCTTT.